This T cell receptor beta chain was profiled in a study of monozygotic twins with inflammatory bowel disease. General study findings and limits: It was observed that concordant and discordant twins did not differ in repertoire similarity, possibly given limited power.

To note about this clonotype: What it recognizes is unknown.

TCRdb re-analyzed the 5' RACE reads; it lists each CDR3 protein once, without DNA. This table lists 120,000 to 150,000 distinct CDR3 sequences. Germline assignment: CDR1 MNHEY and CDR2 SVGEGT. The CDR3 has 16 amino acids. T cells were not sorted, and total RNA was isolated straight from whole blood. The clonotype originates from a human donor with ulcerative colitis or Crohn's disease, or a healthy co-twin of an affected twin (not recorded which). Sequenced sample: blood. The J gene is TRBJ2-5, the V gene TRBV6-2 or TRBV6-3; TCRdb selects TRBD1, and the lack of DNA leaves this call unchecked. This chain's CDR3 is CASSYSQGAHQETQYF.